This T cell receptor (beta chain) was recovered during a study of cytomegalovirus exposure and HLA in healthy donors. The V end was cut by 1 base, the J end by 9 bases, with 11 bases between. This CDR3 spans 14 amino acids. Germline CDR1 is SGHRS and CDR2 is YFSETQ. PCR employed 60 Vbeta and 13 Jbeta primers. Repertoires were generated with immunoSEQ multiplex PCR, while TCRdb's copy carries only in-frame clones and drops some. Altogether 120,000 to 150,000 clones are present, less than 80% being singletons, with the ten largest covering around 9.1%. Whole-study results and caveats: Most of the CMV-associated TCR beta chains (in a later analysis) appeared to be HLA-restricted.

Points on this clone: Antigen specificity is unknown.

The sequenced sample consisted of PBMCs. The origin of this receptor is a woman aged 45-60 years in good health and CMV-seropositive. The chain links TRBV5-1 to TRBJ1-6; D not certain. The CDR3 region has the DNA TGCGCCAGCAGCTTGTCACGGTCCGGTTCACCCCTCCACTTT. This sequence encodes CASSLSRSGSPLHF. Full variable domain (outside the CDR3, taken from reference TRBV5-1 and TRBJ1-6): KAGVTQTPRYLIKTRGQQVTLSCSPISGHRSVSWYQQTPGQGLQFLFEYFSETQRNKGNFPGRFSGRQFSNSRSEMNVSTLELGDSALYLCASSLSRSGSPLHFGNGTRLTVT.